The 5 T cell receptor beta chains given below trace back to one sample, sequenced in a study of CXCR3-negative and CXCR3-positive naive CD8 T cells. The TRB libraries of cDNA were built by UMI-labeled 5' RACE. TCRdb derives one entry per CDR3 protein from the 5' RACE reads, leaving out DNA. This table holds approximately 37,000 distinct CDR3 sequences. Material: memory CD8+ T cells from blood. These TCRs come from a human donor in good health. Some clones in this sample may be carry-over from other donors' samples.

The CDR3 is CASHQIATNEKLFF. This chain connects TRBV7-9 to TRBJ1-4. Germline-derived CDR1 and CDR2 are SEHNR and FQNEAQ (reference sequence). This CDR3 has 14 residues.

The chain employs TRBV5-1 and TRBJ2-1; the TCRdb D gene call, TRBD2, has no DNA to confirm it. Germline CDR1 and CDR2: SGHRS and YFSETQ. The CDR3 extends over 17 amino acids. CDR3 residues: CASSPSRGGSSYNEQFF.

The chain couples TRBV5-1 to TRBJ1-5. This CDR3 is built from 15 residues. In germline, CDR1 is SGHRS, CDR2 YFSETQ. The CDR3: CASSLDDGSNQPQHF.

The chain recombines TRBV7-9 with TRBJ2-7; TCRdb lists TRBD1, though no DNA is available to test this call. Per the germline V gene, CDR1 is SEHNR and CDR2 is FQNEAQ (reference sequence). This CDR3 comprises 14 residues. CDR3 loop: CASSSGGTSSEQYF.

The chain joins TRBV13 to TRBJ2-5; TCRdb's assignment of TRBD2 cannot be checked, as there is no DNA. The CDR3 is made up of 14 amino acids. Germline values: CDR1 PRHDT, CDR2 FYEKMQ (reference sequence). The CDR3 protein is CASRLALGAETQYF.